The T cell receptor beta chain under discussion was sequenced for a study of metastatic and nonmetastatic thyroid tumors. Overall study: Thyroid patients, malignant and benign, had repertoires compared across blood and tumor or nodule tissue. Points from the study as a whole: Compared with benign nodules, malignant thyroid tumors were reported to have significantly higher TCR beta diversity in both blood and tumor.

Per the original data handling: Differences in CDR3 between clinicopathological groups were drawn on to build a classifier intended to discriminate distant-metastatic papillary thyroid cancer patients. TCRdb reprocessed the PCR reads via MiXCR. These V and J calls are TCRdb output, not the study's own analysis. The sample carries approximately 50,000 clones, more than 20% recorded once. The CDR3 contains 16 residues. With 3 bases removed from V and 7 bases from J, the gap between germline ends came to 19 bases. Per the germline V gene, CDR1 is KGHSH and CDR2 is LQKENI. This clone was seen at least ten times. Its antigen is unknown. Thyroid surgery took place with no prior treatment in any patient.

The chain carries TRBV18 and TRBJ2-1, with D maybe TRBD2 (6 bases). The receptor comes from a female donor with papillary thyroid cancer or a benign thyroid nodule (not recorded which). Some clones in this sample may be carry-over from other donors' samples. The sequenced sample was blood. As DNA, the CDR3 is TGTGCCAGCTCACCCGGGATGTCGGGAGTCGTAAATGAGCAGTTCTTC. It specifies CASSPGMSGVVNEQFF.